This paragraph reports one TCR beta chain. This specimen belongs to a study of T cell responses to AZD1222 COVID-19 vaccine. The method was immunoSEQ multiplex PCR; TCRdb's version includes in-frame clones alone and lacks a portion of them. The sample consists of over 100,000 clones, approximately 86% of them appearing once. The CDR3 loop spans 14 amino acids. Germline V gene lookup returns CDR1 LNHDA and CDR2 SQIVND (reference sequence). The J segment lost 8 bases and the V segment lost 9 bases, leaving 15 bases of the junction unmatched. The chain recombines TRBV19 with TRBJ1-2; TRBD1 aligns across 7 bases. The sequence was collected from an adult in good health. Sequences were derived from peripheral blood, sampled on day 0 of AZD1222 vaccination. For the CDR3, the DNA is TGTGCCAGCCTGTCTCAAGGGGGCTCGGGCGGCTACACCTTC. This sequence encodes CASLSQGGSGGYTF. Complete variable domain (other parts from reference TRBV19 and TRBJ1-2): DGGITQSPKYLFRKEGQNVTLSCEQNLNHDAMYWYRQDPGQGLRLIYYSQIVNDFQKGDIAEGYSVSREKKESFPLTVTSAQKNPTAFYLCASLSQGGSGGYTFGSGTRLTVV.